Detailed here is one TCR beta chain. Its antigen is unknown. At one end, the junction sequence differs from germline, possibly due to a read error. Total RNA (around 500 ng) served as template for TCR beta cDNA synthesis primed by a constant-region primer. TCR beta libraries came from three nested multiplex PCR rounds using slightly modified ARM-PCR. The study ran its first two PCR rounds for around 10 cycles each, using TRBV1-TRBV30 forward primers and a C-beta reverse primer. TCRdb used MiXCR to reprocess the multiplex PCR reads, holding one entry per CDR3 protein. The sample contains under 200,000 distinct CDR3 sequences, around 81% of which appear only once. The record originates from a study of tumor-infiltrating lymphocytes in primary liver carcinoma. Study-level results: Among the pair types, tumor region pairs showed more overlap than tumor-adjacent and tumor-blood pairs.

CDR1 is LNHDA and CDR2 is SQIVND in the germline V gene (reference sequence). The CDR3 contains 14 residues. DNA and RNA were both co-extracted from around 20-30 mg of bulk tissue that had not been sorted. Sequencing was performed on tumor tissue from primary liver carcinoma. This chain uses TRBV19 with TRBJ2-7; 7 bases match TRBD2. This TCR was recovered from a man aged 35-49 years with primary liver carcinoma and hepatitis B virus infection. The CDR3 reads CASSYQAGTYEQLF. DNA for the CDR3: TGTGCCAGTAGTTATCAAGCGGGAACCTACGAGCAGTTGTTC.